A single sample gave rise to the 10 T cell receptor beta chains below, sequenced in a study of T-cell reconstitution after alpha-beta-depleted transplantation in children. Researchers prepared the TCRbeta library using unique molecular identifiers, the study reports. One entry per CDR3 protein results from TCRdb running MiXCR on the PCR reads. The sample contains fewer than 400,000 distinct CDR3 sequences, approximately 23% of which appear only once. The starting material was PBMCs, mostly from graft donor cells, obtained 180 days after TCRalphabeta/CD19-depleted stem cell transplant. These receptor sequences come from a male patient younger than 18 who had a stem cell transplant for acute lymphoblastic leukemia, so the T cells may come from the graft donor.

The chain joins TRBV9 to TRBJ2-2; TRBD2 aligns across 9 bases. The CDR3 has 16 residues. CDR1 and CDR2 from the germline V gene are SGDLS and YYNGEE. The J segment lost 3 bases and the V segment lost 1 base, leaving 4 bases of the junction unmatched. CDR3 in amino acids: CASSVSVAGDTGELFF. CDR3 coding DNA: TGTGCCAGCAGCGTATCGGTAGCGGGAGACACCGGGGAGCTGTTTTTT.

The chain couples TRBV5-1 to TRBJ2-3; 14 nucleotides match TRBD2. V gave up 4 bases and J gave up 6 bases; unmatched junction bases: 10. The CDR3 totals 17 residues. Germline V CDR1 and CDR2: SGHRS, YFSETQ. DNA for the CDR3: TGCGCCAGCAGCCTACCGGGACTAGCGGGAGTTGGCGATACGCAGTATTTT. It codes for CASSLPGLAGVGDTQYF.

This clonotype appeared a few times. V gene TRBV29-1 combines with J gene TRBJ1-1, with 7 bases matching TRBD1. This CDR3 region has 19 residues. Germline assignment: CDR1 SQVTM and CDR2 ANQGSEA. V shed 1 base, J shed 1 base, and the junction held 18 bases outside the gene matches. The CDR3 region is CSVEGMRNNRGVGNTEAFF. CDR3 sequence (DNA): TGCAGCGTTGAAGGAATGAGAAATAACAGGGGAGTGGGGAACACTGAAGCTTTCTTT.

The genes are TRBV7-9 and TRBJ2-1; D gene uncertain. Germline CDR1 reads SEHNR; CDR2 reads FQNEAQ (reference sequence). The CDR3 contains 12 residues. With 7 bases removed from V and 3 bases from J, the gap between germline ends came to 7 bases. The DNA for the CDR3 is TGTGCCAGCACAAAGGGCTACAATGAGCAGTTCTTC. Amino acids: CASTKGYNEQFF.

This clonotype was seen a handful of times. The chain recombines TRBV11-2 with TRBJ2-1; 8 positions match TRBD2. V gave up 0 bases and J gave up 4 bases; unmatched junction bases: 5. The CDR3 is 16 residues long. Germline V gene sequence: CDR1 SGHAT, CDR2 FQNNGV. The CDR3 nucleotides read TGTGCCAGCAGCTTAGATGTGGTAGCGGGGTACAATGAGCAGTTCTTC. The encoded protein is CASSLDVVAGYNEQFF. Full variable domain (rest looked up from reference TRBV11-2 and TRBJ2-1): EAGVAQSPRYKIIEKRQSVAFWCNPISGHATLYWYQQILGQGPKLLIQFQNNGVVDDSQLPKDRFSAERLKGVDSTLKIQPAKLEDSAVYLCASSLDVVAGYNEQFFGPGTRLTVL.

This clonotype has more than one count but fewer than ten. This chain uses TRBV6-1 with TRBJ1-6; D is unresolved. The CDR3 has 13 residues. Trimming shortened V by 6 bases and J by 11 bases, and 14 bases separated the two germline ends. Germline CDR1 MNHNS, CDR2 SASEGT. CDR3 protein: CASSRVVSPPLHF. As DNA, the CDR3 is TGTGCCAGCAGCCGAGTGGTGAGCCCACCCCTCCACTTT.

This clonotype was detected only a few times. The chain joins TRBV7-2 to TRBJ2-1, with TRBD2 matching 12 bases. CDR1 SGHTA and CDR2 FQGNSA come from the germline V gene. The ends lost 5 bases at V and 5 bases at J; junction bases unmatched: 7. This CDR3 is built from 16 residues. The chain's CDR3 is CASSRWSSGRDNEQFF. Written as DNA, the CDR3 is TGTGCCAGCAGCCGGTGGTCTAGCGGGAGGGACAATGAGCAGTTCTTC. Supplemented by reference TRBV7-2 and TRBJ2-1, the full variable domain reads GAGVSQSPSNKVTEKGKDVELRCDPISGHTALYWYRQSLGQGLEFLIYFQGNSAPDKSGLPSDRFSAERTGGSVSTLTIQRTQQEDSAVYLCASSRWSSGRDNEQFFGPGTRLTVL.

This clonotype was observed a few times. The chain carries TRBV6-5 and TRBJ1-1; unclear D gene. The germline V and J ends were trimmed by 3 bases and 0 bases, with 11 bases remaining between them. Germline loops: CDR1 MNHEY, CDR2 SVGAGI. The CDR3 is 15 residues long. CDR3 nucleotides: TGTGCCAGCAGTTATAGCGAGAACCTGAACACTGAAGCTTTCTTT. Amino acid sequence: CASSYSENLNTEAFF.

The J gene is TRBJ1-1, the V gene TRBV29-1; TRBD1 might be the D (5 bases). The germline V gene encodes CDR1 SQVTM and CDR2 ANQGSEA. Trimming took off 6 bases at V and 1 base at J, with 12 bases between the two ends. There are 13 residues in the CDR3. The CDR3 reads CSVGGRKNTEAFF. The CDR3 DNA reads TGCAGCGTGGGGGGGAGGAAGAACACTGAAGCTTTCTTT.

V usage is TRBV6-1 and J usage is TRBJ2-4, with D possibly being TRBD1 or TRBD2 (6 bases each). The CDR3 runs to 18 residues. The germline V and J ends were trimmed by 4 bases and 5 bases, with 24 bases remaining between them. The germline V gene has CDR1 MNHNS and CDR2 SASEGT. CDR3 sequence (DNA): TGTGCCAGCAGTGCGCCACGCGGGGCAGGGGTTGCGGAAAACATTCAGTACTTC. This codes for CASSAPRGAGVAENIQYF.